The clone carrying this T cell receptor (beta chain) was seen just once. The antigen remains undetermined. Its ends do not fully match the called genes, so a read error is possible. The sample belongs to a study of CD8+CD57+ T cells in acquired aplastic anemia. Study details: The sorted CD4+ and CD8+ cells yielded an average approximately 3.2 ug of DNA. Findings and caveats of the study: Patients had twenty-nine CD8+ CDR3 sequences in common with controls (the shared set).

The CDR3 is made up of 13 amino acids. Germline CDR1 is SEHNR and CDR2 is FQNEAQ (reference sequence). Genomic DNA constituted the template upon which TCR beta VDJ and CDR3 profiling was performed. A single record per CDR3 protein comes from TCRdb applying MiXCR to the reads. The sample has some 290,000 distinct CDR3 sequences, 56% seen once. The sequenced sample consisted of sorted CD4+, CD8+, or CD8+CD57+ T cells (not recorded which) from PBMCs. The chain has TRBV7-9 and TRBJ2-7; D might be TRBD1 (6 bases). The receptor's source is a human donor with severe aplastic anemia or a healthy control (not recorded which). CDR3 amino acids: CASSHRENNEQYF. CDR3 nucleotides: TGCGCCAGCAGCCACAGGGAAAACAACGAGCAGTACTTC.